These 17 T cell receptor beta chains came from one sample sequenced in a study of blood T cell repertoires in COVID-19. Repertoires were generated with immunoSEQ multiplex PCR, while TCRdb's copy carries only in-frame clones and drops some. The table shows some 250,000 clones, with approximately 90% occurring only once. Specimen: peripheral blood. The receptors here all came from a woman aged 40 to 50 who had recovered from COVID-19.

The rearrangement joins TRBV28 to TRBJ1-1; D is perhaps TRBD1 (6 bases). Germline loops: CDR1 MDHEN, CDR2 SYDVKM. CDR3 size: 14 residues. V shed 7 bases and J shed 6 bases, with 18 bases lying between them. The CDR3 is CASKTRTEVAEAFF. The CDR3 DNA reads TGTGCCAGCAAGACAAGGACAGAGGTCGCTGAAGCTTTCTTT. Full variable domain (outside the CDR3, taken from reference TRBV28 and TRBJ1-1): DVKVTQSSRYLVKRTGEKVFLECVQDMDHENMFWYRQDPGLGLRLIYFSYDVKMKEKGDIPEGYSVSREKKERFSLILESASTNQTSMYLCASKTRTEVAEAFFGQGTRLTVV.

This chain links TRBV4-1 with TRBJ2-7; 7 nucleotides line up with TRBD2. CDR1 and CDR2 from the germline V gene are MGHRA and YSYEKL. J lost 4 bases, V lost 0 bases, and 18 bases had no gene match. The CDR3 has 19 residues. This CDR3 is CASSQEASMWGGRGYEQYV. The CDR3 region has the DNA TGCGCCAGCAGCCAAGAGGCGAGTATGTGGGGCGGGAGAGGATACGAGCAGTACGTC.

The chain carries TRBV19 and TRBJ2-1, with 9 nucleotides matching TRBD2. Germline V gene lookup returns CDR1 LNHDA and CDR2 SQIVND (reference sequence). The CDR3 is 14 residues long. Unmatched junction bases numbered 8, after V lost 7 bases and J lost 7 bases. CDR3 in amino acids: CASTKGLAWNEQFF. The DNA for the CDR3 is TGTGCCAGTACCAAGGGACTAGCCTGGAATGAGCAGTTCTTC.

In the case of this clone: A read error may account for a junction end that differs from germline. The rearrangement uses TRBV18 and TRBJ1-1; D is undetermined. Germline CDR1 reads KGHSH; CDR2 reads LQKENI. The CDR3 totals 11 residues. The CDR3 loop is CASSPDTEAFF. The CDR3 region has the DNA TGTGCCAGCTCCCCCGACACCGAAGCTTTCTTT.

The chain uses TRBV20-1 and TRBJ1-6; 7 nucleotides align to TRBD1. V gave up 3 bases and J gave up 17 bases; unmatched junction bases: 7. Germline values: CDR1 DFQATT, CDR2 SNEGSKA (reference sequence). This CDR3 is built from 11 residues. CDR3 sequence reads: CSARGNRGVHF. The CDR3 nucleotides read TGCAGTGCTAGGGGGAACAGGGGTGTCCACTTT.

The chain links TRBV19 to TRBJ2-2; tentative D call: TRBD1 (5 bases). V was clipped by 1 base and J by 2 bases, with 8 bases between them. Per the germline V gene, CDR1 is LNHDA and CDR2 is SQIVND (reference sequence). There are 15 residues in the CDR3. The CDR3 sequence: CASSIGTTNTGELFF. CDR3 nucleotides: TGTGCCAGTAGTATAGGGACAACAAACACCGGGGAGCTGTTTTTT.

This clone was found once. The chain employs TRBV10-3 and TRBJ1-2, with D possibly TRBD1 on 5 matching bases. This CDR3 is 16 amino acids long. The germline CDR1 and CDR2 sequences are ENHRY and SYGVKD. V was trimmed by 0 bases and J by 6 bases, leaving 17 bases between them. This CDR3 reads CAISESKGLGSDGYTF. CDR3 nucleotides: TGTGCCATCAGTGAGTCGAAGGGGTTGGGGTCGGATGGCTACACCTTC.

The chain employs TRBV7-2 and TRBJ1-2; 8 bases agree with TRBD1. CDR1 SGHTA and CDR2 FQGNSA come from the germline V gene. The CDR3 contains 17 residues. J gave up 5 bases and V 5 bases, and 16 bases lay outside the gene matches. CDR3 sequence: CASSPGTGQGAWYGYTF. CDR3 DNA sequence: TGTGCCAGCAGCCCCGGGACAGGTCAGGGGGCTTGGTATGGCTACACCTTC.

The chain uses TRBV24-1 and TRBJ1-2, with D hard to call. The germline V and J ends were trimmed by 0 bases and 2 bases, with 6 bases remaining between them. This CDR3 has 14 amino acids. The V gene's germline CDR1 is KGHDR and CDR2 SFDVKD. CDR3 region: CATSDLPGNYGYTF. As DNA, the CDR3 is TGTGCCACCAGTGATTTGCCAGGAAACTATGGCTACACCTTC.

The rearrangement joins TRBV30 to TRBJ1-6; no clear D gene. Between the trimmed V and J ends, which lost 4 bases and 0 bases, there was a span of 10 bases. In germline, CDR1 is GTSNPN, CDR2 SVGIG (reference sequence). This CDR3 contains 15 residues. The DNA for the CDR3 is TGTGCCTGGACGGGGTTAGGCTCCTATAATTCACCCCTCCACTTT. It is translated as CAWTGLGSYNSPLHF.

This clone was recorded only once. The chain recombines TRBV3-1 (or the pseudogene TRBV3-2) with TRBJ1-5; D unresolved. The V gene's germline CDR1 is LGHDT and CDR2 YNNKEL (reference sequence). The CDR3 sequence is 15 residues long. Trimming left V 0 bases short and J 5 bases short, with 11 bases between. The CDR3 DNA reads as TGTGCCAGCAGCCAAGATAGGCAGGCGCATCAGCCCCAGCATTTT. Its protein is CASSQDRQAHQPQHF.

This rearrangement joins TRBV27 to TRBJ2-7; 7 positions match TRBD1. Germline V CDR1 and CDR2: MNHEY, SMNVEV (reference sequence). J was trimmed by 4 bases and V by 0 bases; bases with no gene match: 6. CDR3 length equals 15 residues. CDR3 sequence reads: CASSLSAGGRYEQYV. In DNA, the CDR3 is TGTGCCAGCAGTTTATCGGCAGGGGGTAGGTACGAGCAGTACGTC.

The rearrangement links TRBV5-6 to TRBJ1-2; possibly TRBD1 for D (6 bases). The CDR3 contains 13 residues. Looked up from germline, CDR1 is SGHDT and CDR2 is YYEEEE. Between the trimmed V and J ends, which lost 4 bases and 8 bases, there was a span of 15 bases. CDR3: CASSTDSVRGYTF. The CDR3 DNA reads as TGTGCCAGCAGCACGGACAGTGTCAGGGGCTACACCTTC.

The rearrangement uses TRBV5-1 and TRBJ1-4, with TRBD1 as a possible D gene (5 bases). V dropped 1 base and J dropped 0 bases, with 10 bases sitting between them. Per the germline V gene, CDR1 is SGHRS and CDR2 is YFSETQ. The CDR3 totals 16 residues. This CDR3 is CASSLLGGATNEKLFF. CDR3 nucleotide sequence: TGCGCCAGCAGCTTGTTGGGGGGTGCAACTAATGAAAAACTGTTTTTT.

This chain uses TRBV5-8 with TRBJ1-1; TRBD1 matches 11 bases. Germline loops: CDR1 SGHTS, CDR2 YDEGEE. The CDR3 has 16 amino acids. J lost 0 bases, V lost 0 bases, and 1 base had no gene match. The DNA for the CDR3 is TGTGCCAGCAGCTTGGGGGACAGGGGGGTGAACACTGAAGCTTTCTTT. Residues: CASSLGDRGVNTEAFF.

V is TRBV18 and J is TRBJ1-2, with D tentatively TRBD1 (6 bases). The CDR3 runs 15 residues. The germline gives CDR1 KGHSH, CDR2 LQKENI. Trimming took 1 base from V and 4 from J, leaving 13 bases between them. The CDR3 loop is CASSPLVDSRYGYTF. DNA for the CDR3: TGTGCCAGCTCACCACTGGTGGACAGCCGCTATGGCTACACCTTC.

In this sample, this clone turned up a few times. J is TRBJ2-7 and V is TRBV4-2, with a tentative D call TRBD2 (6 bases). The CDR3 contains 14 residues. Germline V gives CDR1 LGHNA, CDR2 YNFKEQ. The V and J ends lost 4 bases and 6 bases respectively, with 16 bases between them. CDR3 sequence reads: CASSRTGLGAEQYF. DNA of the CDR3: TGTGCCAGCAGCCGGACGGGACTCGGCGCCGAGCAGTACTTC.